The clone carrying this T cell receptor beta chain was detected only once. This sample is drawn from a study of blood T cell repertoires in COVID-19. Overall study: Nucleic acid was either cDNA or gDNA, and it came from T cells, B-cell-depleted T cells, or PBMCs.

Participants, about 18 to 90 years old, spanned 25 or so US areas. Membership in each cohort depended on participant-reported clinical history. Original processing methods: Reference gene primers were amplified, and this amplification served to estimate nucleated cell counts. The repertoire was sequenced with immunoSEQ multiplex PCR; TCRdb's copy has only in-frame clones and lacks some. That table furnishes V, J and clone size, whereas the DNA furnished D and trimming. The sample comprises approximately 170,000 clones, roughly 80% of which are singletons, and roughly 3% rests with the top ten. V dropped 4 bases and J dropped 1 base, with 10 bases sitting between them. The CDR3 extends over 13 amino acids. Germline V gene lookup returns CDR1 SQVTM and CDR2 ANQGSEA.

This clonotype was obtained from a woman aged 25 to 39 who had recovered from COVID-19. The sample consisted of PBMCs or T cells enriched from blood (not recorded which). The chain couples TRBV29-1 to TRBJ1-2; D perhaps matches TRBD1 (5 bases). DNA for the CDR3: TGCAGCGTTGTACAGGTTATTAACTATGGCTACACCTTC. Protein product: CSVVQVINYGYTF.